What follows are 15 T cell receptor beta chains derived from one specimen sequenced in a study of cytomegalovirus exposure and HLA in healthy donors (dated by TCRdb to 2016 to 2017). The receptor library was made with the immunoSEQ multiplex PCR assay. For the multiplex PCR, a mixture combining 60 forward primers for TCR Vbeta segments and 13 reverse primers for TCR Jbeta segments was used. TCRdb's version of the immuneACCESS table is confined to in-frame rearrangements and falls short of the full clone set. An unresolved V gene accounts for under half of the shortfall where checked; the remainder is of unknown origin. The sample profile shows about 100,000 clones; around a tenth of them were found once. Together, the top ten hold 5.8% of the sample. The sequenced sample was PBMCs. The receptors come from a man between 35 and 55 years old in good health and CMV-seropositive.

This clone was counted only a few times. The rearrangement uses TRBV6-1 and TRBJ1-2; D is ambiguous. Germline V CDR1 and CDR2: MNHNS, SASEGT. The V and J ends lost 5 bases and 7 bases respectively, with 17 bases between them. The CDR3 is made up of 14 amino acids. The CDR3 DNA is TGTGCCAGCAGTCCCCGGGCAGCGGCGGGTGGCTACACCTTC. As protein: CASSPRAAAGGYTF.

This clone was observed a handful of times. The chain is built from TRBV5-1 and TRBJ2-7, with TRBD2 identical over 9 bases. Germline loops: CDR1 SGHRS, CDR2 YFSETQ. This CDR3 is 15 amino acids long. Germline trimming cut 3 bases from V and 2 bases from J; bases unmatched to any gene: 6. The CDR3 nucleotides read TGCGCCAGCAGCTCGGGACTAGCCGTTCCCTACGAGCAGTACTTC. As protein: CASSSGLAVPYEQYF.

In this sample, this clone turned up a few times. The chain's CDR3 is CASSDDRGANQETQYF. DNA of the CDR3: TGTGCCAGCAGTGACGACAGGGGGGCGAACCAAGAGACCCAGTACTTC. The chain couples TRBV6-1 to TRBJ2-5, with TRBD1 matching over 9 bases. V was pared by 3 bases and J by 0 bases, with 5 bases of the junction left unmatched. The germline CDR1 and CDR2 sequences are MNHNS and SASEGT. CDR3 length: 16 amino acids.

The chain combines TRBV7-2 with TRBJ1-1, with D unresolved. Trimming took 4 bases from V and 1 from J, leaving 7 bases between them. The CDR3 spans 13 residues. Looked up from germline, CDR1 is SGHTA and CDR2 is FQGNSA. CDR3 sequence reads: CASSSTPNTEAFF. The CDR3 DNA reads TGTGCCAGCAGCTCGACACCGAACACTGAAGCTTTCTTT.

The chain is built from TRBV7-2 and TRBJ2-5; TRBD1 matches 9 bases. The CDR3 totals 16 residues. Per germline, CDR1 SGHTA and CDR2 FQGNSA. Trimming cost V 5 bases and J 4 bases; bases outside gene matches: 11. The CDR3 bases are TGTGCCAGCAGCCACGGGACAGGGACGTTTCGAGAGACCCAGTACTTC. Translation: CASSHGTGTFRETQYF.

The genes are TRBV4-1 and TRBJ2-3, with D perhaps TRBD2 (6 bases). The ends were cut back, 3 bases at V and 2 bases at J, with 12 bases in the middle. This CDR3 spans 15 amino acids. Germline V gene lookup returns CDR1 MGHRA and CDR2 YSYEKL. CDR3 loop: CASSQLRTNTDTQYF. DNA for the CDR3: TGCGCCAGCAGCCAGCTTCGGACTAACACAGATACGCAGTATTTT.

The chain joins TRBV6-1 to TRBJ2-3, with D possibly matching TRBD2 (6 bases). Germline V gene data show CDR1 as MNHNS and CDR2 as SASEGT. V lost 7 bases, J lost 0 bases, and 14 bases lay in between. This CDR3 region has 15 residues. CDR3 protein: CASKTGTGSTDTQYF. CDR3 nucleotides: TGTGCCAGCAAAACCGGGACTGGAAGCACAGATACGCAGTATTTT.

Here the CDR3 DNA reads TGTGCCAGCAGTTTAGGGTGGAGCGGGGACGAGCAGTACTTC. This sequence encodes CASSLGWSGDEQYF. This rearrangement joins TRBV27 to TRBJ2-7; 7 bases map to TRBD2. CDR1 is MNHEY and CDR2 is SMNVEV in the germline V gene (reference sequence). The CDR3 is 14 residues long. Trimming at V came to 2 bases and at J to 5 bases, leaving 6 bases not matched to a gene.

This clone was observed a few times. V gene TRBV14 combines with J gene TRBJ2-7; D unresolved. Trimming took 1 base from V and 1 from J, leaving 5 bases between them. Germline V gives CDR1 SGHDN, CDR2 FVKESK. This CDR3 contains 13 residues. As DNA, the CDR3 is TGTGCCAGCAGCCAAGTTCAATCCTACGAGCAGTACTTC. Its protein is CASSQVQSYEQYF.

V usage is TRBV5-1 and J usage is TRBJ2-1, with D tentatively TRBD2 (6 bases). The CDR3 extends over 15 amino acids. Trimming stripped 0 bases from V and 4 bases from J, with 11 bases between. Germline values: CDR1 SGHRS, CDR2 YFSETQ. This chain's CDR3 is CASSLGGRIYNEQFF. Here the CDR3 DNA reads TGCGCCAGCAGCTTGGGAGGGAGGATATACAATGAGCAGTTCTTC.

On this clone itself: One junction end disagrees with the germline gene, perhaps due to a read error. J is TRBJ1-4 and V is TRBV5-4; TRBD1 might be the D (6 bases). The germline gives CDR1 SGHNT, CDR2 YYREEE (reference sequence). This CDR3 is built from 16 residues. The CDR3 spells CASSLDPTGNNERLFF. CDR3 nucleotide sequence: TGTGCCAGCAGCTTGGACCCGACAGGCAATAATGAAAGACTGTTTTTT.

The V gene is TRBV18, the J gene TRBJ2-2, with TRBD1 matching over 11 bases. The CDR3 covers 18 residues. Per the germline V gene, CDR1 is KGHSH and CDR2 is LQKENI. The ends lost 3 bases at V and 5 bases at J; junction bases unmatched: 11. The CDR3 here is CASSPARPGQGGTGELFF. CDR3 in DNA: TGTGCCAGCTCACCTGCACGGCCGGGACAGGGGGGAACCGGGGAGCTGTTTTTT.

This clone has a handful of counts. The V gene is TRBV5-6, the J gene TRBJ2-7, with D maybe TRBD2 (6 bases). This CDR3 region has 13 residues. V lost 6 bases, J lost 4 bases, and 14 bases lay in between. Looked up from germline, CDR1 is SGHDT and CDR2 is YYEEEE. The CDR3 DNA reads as TGTGCCAGCACCCTTGGCGGGAATTACGAGCAGTACTTC. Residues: CASTLGGNYEQYF.

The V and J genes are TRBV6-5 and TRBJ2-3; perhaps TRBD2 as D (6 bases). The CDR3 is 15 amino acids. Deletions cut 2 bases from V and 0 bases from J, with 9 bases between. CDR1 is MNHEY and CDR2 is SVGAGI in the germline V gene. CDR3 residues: CASSYAGTSTDTQYF. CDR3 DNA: TGTGCCAGCAGTTACGCGGGGACGAGCACAGATACGCAGTATTTT.

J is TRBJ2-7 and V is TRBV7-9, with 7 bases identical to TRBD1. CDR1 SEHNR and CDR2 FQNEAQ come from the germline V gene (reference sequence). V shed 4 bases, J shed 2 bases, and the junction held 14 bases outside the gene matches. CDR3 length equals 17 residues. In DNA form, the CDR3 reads TGTGCCAGCAGCTACCAAAAACAGGGGAGCCTAACCTACGAGCAGTACTTC. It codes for CASSYQKQGSLTYEQYF.